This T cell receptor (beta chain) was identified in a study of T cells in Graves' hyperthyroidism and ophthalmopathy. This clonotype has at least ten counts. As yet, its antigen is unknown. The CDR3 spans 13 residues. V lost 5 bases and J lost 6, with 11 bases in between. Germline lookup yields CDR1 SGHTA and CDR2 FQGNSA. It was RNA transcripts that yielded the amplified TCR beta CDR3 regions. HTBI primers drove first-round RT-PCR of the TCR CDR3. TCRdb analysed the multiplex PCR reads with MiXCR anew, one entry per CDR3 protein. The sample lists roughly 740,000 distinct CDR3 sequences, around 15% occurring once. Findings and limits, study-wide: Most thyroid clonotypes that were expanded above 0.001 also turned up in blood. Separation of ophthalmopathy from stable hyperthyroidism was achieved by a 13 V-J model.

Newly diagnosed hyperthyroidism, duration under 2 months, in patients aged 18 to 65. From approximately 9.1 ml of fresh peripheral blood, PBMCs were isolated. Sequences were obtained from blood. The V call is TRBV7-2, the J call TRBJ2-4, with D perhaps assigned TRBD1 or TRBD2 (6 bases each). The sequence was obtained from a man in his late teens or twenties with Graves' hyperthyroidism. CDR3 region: CASSHGGANIQYF. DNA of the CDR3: TGTGCCAGCAGCCACGGGGGCGCAAACATTCAGTACTTC.